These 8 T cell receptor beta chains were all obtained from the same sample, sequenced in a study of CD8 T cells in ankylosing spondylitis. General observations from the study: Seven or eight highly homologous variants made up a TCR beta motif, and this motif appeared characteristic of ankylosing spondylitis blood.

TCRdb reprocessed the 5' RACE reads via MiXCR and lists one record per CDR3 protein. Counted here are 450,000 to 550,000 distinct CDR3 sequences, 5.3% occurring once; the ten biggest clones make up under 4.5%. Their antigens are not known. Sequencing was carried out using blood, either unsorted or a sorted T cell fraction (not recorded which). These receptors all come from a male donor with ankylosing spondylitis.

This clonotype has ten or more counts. DNA for the CDR3: TGCAGTGCCAACCGGGACTTCGCCCAAGAGACCCAGTACTTC. Its protein product is CSANRDFAQETQYF. This chain links TRBV20-1 with TRBJ2-5; D might be TRBD2 (6 bases). Trimming removed 6 bases at V and 1 base at J, with 15 bases between. The length of the CDR3 is 14 residues. From germline, CDR1 is DFQATT and CDR2 SNEGSKA (reference sequence).

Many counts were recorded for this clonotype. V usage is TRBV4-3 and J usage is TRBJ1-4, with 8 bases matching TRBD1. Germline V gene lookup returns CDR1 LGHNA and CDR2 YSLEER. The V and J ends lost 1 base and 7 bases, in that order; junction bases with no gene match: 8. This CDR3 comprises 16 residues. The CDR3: CASSQGAGGGVEKLFF. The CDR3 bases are TGCGCCAGCAGCCAAGGGGCAGGGGGCGGGGTTGAAAAACTGTTTTTT.

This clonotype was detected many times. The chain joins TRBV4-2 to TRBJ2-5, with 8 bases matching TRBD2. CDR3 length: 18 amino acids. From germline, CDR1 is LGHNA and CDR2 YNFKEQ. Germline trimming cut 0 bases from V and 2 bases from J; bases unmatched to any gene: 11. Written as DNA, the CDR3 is TGTGCCAGCAGCCAAGATCATCTGGCGGGGGGACGACAAGAGACCCAGTACTTC. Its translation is CASSQDHLAGGRQETQYF.

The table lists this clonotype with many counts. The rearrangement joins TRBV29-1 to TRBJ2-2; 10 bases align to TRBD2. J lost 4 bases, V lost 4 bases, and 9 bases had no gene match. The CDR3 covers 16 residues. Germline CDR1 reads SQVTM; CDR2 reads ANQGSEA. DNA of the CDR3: TGCAGCGTTGGGGCGGTAGCGGGAGGCCTCACCGGGGAGCTGTTTTTT. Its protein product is CSVGAVAGGLTGELFF.

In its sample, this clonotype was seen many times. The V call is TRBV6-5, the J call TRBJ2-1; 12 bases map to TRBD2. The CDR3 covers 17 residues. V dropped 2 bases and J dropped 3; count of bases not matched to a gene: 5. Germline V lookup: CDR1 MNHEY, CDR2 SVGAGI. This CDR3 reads CASSYTPLAGGYNEQFF. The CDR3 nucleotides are TGTGCCAGCAGTTACACCCCACTAGCGGGGGGCTACAATGAGCAGTTCTTC.

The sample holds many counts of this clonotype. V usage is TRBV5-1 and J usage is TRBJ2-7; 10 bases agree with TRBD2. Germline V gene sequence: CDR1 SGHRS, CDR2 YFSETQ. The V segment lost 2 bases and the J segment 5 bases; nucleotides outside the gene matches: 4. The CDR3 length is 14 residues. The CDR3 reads CASSLSGRAHEQYF. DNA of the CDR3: TGCGCCAGCAGCTTAAGCGGGAGGGCCCACGAGCAGTACTTC.

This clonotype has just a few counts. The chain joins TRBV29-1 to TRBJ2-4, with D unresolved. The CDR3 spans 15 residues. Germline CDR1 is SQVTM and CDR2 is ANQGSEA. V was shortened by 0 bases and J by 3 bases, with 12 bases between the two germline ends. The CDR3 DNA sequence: TGCAGCGTTGAAGAGGCAAAAGAAGTCAAAAACATTCAGTACTTC. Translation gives CSVEEAKEVKNIQYF.

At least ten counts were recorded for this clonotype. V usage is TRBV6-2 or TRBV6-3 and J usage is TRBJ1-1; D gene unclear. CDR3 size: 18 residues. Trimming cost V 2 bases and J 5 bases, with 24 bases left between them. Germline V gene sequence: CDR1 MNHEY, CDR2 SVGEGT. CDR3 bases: TGTGCCAGCAGTTACGATGTGCGTGACCCCAGCTGGGGTACTGAAGCTTTCTTT. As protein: CASSYDVRDPSWGTEAFF.